This T cell receptor beta chain was sequenced for a study of Graves' ophthalmopathy and Graves' hyperthyroidism. The authors amplified TCR beta CDR3 regions from RNA transcripts. HTBI-primed RT-PCR formed the first round, and a multiplex PCR formed the second. TCRdb itself ran the multiplex PCR reads through MiXCR, one entry per CDR3 protein. The sample lists about 600,000 distinct CDR3 sequences; approximately 35% were seen once. Regarding the study as a whole: Blood samples also showed most expanded thyroid clonotypes exceeding 0.001 frequency.

V was pared by 2 bases and J by 3 bases, with 12 bases of the junction left unmatched. The CDR3 is 17 amino acids. Of note for this clonotype: What it binds is not known.

The source is an adult man with Graves' hyperthyroidism. The sequenced sample was peripheral blood or thyroid tissue (not recorded which). The chain combines TRBV7-1 with TRBJ2-7; 8 bases align to TRBD1. TRBV7-1 is labeled an ORF, and its function is uncertain. CDR3 sequence reads: CASSSPFPGGSHYEQYF. CDR3 DNA sequence: TGTGCCAGCAGCTCACCTTTTCCAGGGGGCTCTCACTACGAGCAGTACTTC.